This entry features one TCR beta chain sequence. Its antigen is as yet unknown. The V and J ends lost 6 bases and 0 bases respectively, with 18 bases between them. Germline V gene sequence: CDR1 KGHSH, CDR2 LQKENI. The CDR3 contains 16 residues. This sample is drawn from a study of CD8 T cells in ankylosing spondylitis. Notes on the study in general: In ankylosing spondylitis blood, a motif of eight highly homologous TCR beta variants appeared characteristic.

TCRdb re-analysed the 5' RACE reads in MiXCR, keeping a single row per CDR3 protein. The repertoire holds 750,000 to 850,000 distinct CDR3 sequences, with 10% to 15% as singletons. This chain joins TRBV18 and TRBJ2-7, with D uncertain. The sequence derives from a male donor with ankylosing spondylitis. Sequences were obtained from blood, either unsorted or a sorted T cell fraction (not recorded which). CDR3 sequence: CASSPMELVSSYEQYF. The CDR3 DNA reads TGTGCCAGCTCCCCCATGGAGCTCGTAAGCTCCTACGAGCAGTACTTC.